This T cell receptor (beta chain) was recovered during a study of T cell repertoires in aging, cancer and after chemotherapy. TRB rearrangements spanning V, D and J were amplified using mixed TRB-A/B primers. One entry per CDR3 protein results from TCRdb running MiXCR on the multiplex PCR reads. The sample records more than 15,000 distinct CDR3 sequences, 45% to 50% being singletons. Germline V gives CDR1 MNHEY, CDR2 SMNVEV (reference sequence). Trimming took 0 bases from V and 13 from J, leaving 13 bases between them. The CDR3 contains 13 residues. Amplification of TCR beta used genomic DNA extracted from peripheral blood.

This clonotype was obtained from a human donor in good health. The sample comprised blood. The V call is TRBV27, the J call TRBJ2-1, with D perhaps matching TRBD2 (6 bases). As DNA, the CDR3 is TGTGCCAGCAGTTTATCGGCGGGAATTGGACAGTTCTTC. Translation gives CASSLSAGIGQFF.